This is a list of T cell receptor beta chains from one sample in a study of T cell responses to AZD1222 COVID-19 vaccine. The protocol was immunoSEQ multiplex PCR, while the TCRdb copy is restricted to in-frame clones and leaves out a portion. The sample records approximately 160,000 clones, about 92% being singletons. Sequencing was performed on peripheral blood, taken on day 0 of AZD1222 vaccination. The receptor set was obtained from an adult in good health. The CDR3 runs from the conserved cysteine through the conserved F or W. The order of the fields is CDR3 protein, CDR3 DNA, D gene, CDR3 length, J gene, V gene, clone size. The D gene is left open where the match is weak. Size is omitted from some rows. Given values are once, few, many or a class for expanded clones.

CDR3 protein: CASNPIMNTEAFF; CDR3 DNA: TGTGCCAGCAATCCAATCATGAACACTGAAGCTTTCTTT; D gene: -; CDR3 length: 13; J gene: TRBJ1-1; V gene: TRBV11-2; clone size: -
CDR3 protein: CASRRISSYEQYF; CDR3 DNA: TGTGCCTCTCGTAGAATTAGCTCCTACGAGCAGTACTTC; D gene: -; CDR3 length: 13; J gene: TRBJ2-7; V gene: TRBV11-2; clone size: -
CDR3 protein: CASSQAVWQGDYGYTF; CDR3 DNA: TGTGCCAGCAGCCAAGCTGTTTGGCAGGGGGACTATGGCTACACCTTC; D gene: TRBD1; CDR3 length: 16; J gene: TRBJ1-2; V gene: TRBV4-2; clone size: -
CDR3 protein: CASSFGQVQEKLFF; CDR3 DNA: TGCGCCAGCAGCTTCGGTCAGGTTCAAGAAAAACTGTTTTTT; D gene: -; CDR3 length: 14; J gene: TRBJ1-4; V gene: TRBV5-1; clone size: once
CDR3 protein: CASSATTGNSGNTIYF; CDR3 DNA: TGTGCCAGCAGCGCCACCACAGGGAACTCTGGAAACACCATATATTTT; D gene: -; CDR3 length: 16; J gene: TRBJ1-3; V gene: TRBV9; clone size: -
CDR3 protein: CASALQYEQYF; CDR3 DNA: TGTGCTAGTGCCTTACAGTACGAGCAGTACTTC; D gene: -; CDR3 length: 11; J gene: TRBJ2-7; V gene: TRBV12-5; clone size: -
CDR3 protein: CASSQSHSQYSPLHF; CDR3 DNA: TGTGCCAGCAGCCAATCGCACAGCCAGTATTCACCCCTCCACTTT; D gene: -; CDR3 length: 15; J gene: TRBJ1-6; V gene: TRBV7-2; clone size: -
CDR3 protein: CAISESSSSGGYTF; CDR3 DNA: TGTGCCATCAGTGAGTCGAGCTCAAGCGGTGGCTACACCTTC; D gene: -; CDR3 length: 14; J gene: TRBJ1-2; V gene: TRBV10-3; clone size: once
CDR3 protein: CASSLGYLFLHF; CDR3 DNA: TGTGCCAGCAGTTTGGGTTACCTCTTCCTCCACTTT; D gene: -; CDR3 length: 12; J gene: TRBJ1-6; V gene: TRBV28; clone size: -
CDR3 protein: CASSPIPNTDTQYF; CDR3 DNA: TGTGCCAGCAGTCCGATACCCAACACAGATACGCAGTATTTT; D gene: -; CDR3 length: 14; J gene: TRBJ2-3; V gene: TRBV6-2/TRBV6-3; clone size: -
CDR3 protein: CASSLMQTPIILMNTEAFF; CDR3 DNA: TGTGCCAGCAGCTTAATGCAGACTCCTATTATATTAATGAACACTGAAGCTTTCTTT; D gene: -; CDR3 length: 19; J gene: TRBJ1-1; V gene: TRBV7-9; clone size: -
CDR3 protein: CASSLVWGRAETQYF; CDR3 DNA: TGTGCCAGCAGTTTAGTTTGGGGAAGGGCAGAGACCCAGTACTTC; D gene: -; CDR3 length: 15; J gene: TRBJ2-5; V gene: TRBV28; clone size: -
CDR3 protein: CASGTGYNSPLHF; CDR3 DNA: TGCGCCAGCGGGACGGGATATAATTCACCCCTCCACTTT; D gene: -; CDR3 length: 13; J gene: TRBJ1-6; V gene: TRBV5-1; clone size: -
CDR3 protein: CASSFGVEDTEAFF; CDR3 DNA: TGTGCCAGCAGTTTCGGGGTGGAGGACACTGAAGCTTTCTTT; D gene: -; CDR3 length: 14; J gene: TRBJ1-1; V gene: TRBV28; clone size: -
CDR3 protein: CASSLNGWDGYTF; CDR3 DNA: TGTGCCAGCAGCTTAAACGGGTGGGATGGCTACACCTTC; D gene: -; CDR3 length: 13; J gene: TRBJ1-2; V gene: TRBV7-3; clone size: -
CDR3 protein: CASSRDLSYNEQFF; CDR3 DNA: TGTGCCAGCAGCCGGGACTTATCCTACAATGAGCAGTTCTTC; D gene: -; CDR3 length: 14; J gene: TRBJ2-1; V gene: TRBV14; clone size: -